The 14 T cell receptor beta chains listed next were all sequenced from one sample in a study of early T cells in non-severe SARS-CoV-2 infection. In TCRdb, the 5' RACE reads were re-called with MiXCR into one record per CDR3 protein. Here the sample spans tens of thousands of distinct CDR3 sequences, under 30% being singletons. This material consisted of whole blood, taken at baseline. The receptor source for this set is an adult who was a healthcare worker with PCR-confirmed SARS-CoV-2 infection or an uninfected control (not recorded which).

In its sample, this clonotype was seen a few times. CDR3 nucleotide sequence: TGTGCCAGCAGCCCGGACAGGAACTATGGCTACACCTTC. It codes for CASSPDRNYGYTF. The V gene is TRBV7-2, the J gene TRBJ1-2; 7 bases line up with TRBD1. This CDR3 region has 13 residues. V was clipped by 5 bases and J by 2 bases; unmatched bases: 2. CDR1 SGHTA and CDR2 FQGNSA come from the germline V gene. Full variable domain (remainder filled in from reference TRBV7-2 and TRBJ1-2): GAGVSQSPSNKVTEKGKDVELRCDPISGHTALYWYRQSLGQGLEFLIYFQGNSAPDKSGLPSDRFSAERTGGSVSTLTIQRTQQEDSAVYLCASSPDRNYGYTFGSGTRLTVV.

This chain uses TRBV12-3 or TRBV12-4 with TRBJ1-6, with a weak D call TRBD1 (5 bases). The CDR3 has 14 residues. Trimming shortened V by 3 bases and J by 4 bases, and 7 bases separated the two germline ends. The CDR3: CASSLKGYNSPLHF. CDR3 DNA: TGTGCCAGCAGTTTGAAGGGGTATAATTCACCCCTCCACTTT.

This clonotype was detected a few times. This chain uses TRBV12-3 or TRBV12-4 with TRBJ2-2; either TRBD1 or TRBD2 may fit D (5 bases each). The CDR3 runs to 15 residues. Between the trimmed V and J ends, which lost 8 bases and 3 bases, there was a span of 16 bases. The CDR3 DNA follows: TGTGCCAGCCGAAAGGGGCTAGCTGACACCGGGGAGCTGTTTTTT. Protein: CASRKGLADTGELFF.

This clonotype was seen a handful of times. This chain links TRBV7-9 with TRBJ1-5, with D perhaps TRBD1 (5 bases). Between the trimmed V and J ends, which lost 5 bases and 3 bases, there was a span of 11 bases. Germline-derived CDR1 and CDR2 are SEHNR and FQNEAQ (reference sequence). The CDR3 sequence is 14 residues long. CDR3 region: CASSPGWYNQPQHF. DNA of the CDR3: TGTGCCAGCAGCCCAGGGTGGTACAATCAGCCCCAGCATTTT.

This clonotype has a count of ten or more. The rearrangement uses TRBV29-1 and TRBJ2-3, with D uncertain. V was trimmed by 1 base and J by 2 bases, leaving 4 bases between them. The germline V gene encodes CDR1 SQVTM and CDR2 ANQGSEA. The CDR3 spans 12 residues. The CDR3 region has the DNA TGCAGCGTTGAAGCAAACACAGATACGCAGTATTTT. Protein sequence: CSVEANTDTQYF.

This sequence joins TRBV12-5 and TRBJ2-1; D might be TRBD2 (5 bases). The CDR3 loop spans 14 amino acids. Trimming pared 2 bases from V and 8 bases from J, leaving 13 bases between. Per germline, CDR1 LGHNT and CDR2 FRNRAP. CDR3 sequence (DNA): TGTGCTAGTGGTTTGCTAGGGAGCGATCATGAGCAGTTCTTC. The encoded protein is CASGLLGSDHEQFF.

The V gene is TRBV20-1, the J gene TRBJ2-1; TRBD2 matches at 7 bases. V lost 5 bases and J lost 8; bases outside the gene matches: 12. The length of the CDR3 is 14 residues. The germline gives CDR1 DFQATT, CDR2 SNEGSKA (reference sequence). In nucleotides, the CDR3 is TGCAGTGCTCACGGACTAGTGTTAGGTTATGAGCAGTTCTTC. It yields the protein CSAHGLVLGYEQFF.

This clonotype was counted only a few times. The genes are TRBV7-9 and TRBJ1-2; D unclear. CDR1 is SEHNR, CDR2 FQNEAQ, per germline (reference sequence). V gave up 5 bases and J gave up 6 bases, with 13 bases separating them. The CDR3 covers 13 residues. The CDR3 coding sequence is TGTGCCAGCAGCCTCGCCGAGGGCCATGGCTACACCTTC. As protein: CASSLAEGHGYTF.

This chain links TRBV7-9 with TRBJ2-1; TRBD1 aligns across 9 bases. This CDR3 spans 15 amino acids. J was trimmed by 4 bases and V by 5 bases; bases with no gene match: 6. Germline V CDR1 and CDR2: SEHNR, FQNEAQ (reference sequence). CDR3 coding DNA: TGTGCCAGCAGCCCTCCGGGACAGGGTTACAATGAGCAGTTCTTC. Its protein product is CASSPPGQGYNEQFF.

This chain joins TRBV7-2 and TRBJ1-2, with D uncertain. Germline V lookup: CDR1 SGHTA, CDR2 FQGNSA. V gave up 3 bases and J gave up 4 bases, with 6 bases separating them. The CDR3 runs 12 residues. The DNA for the CDR3 is TGTGCCAGCAGCTTCACGACCTATGGCTACACCTTC. This codes for CASSFTTYGYTF. The variable domain in full, with the rest retrieved from reference TRBV7-2 and TRBJ1-2, is GAGVSQSPSNKVTEKGKDVELRCDPISGHTALYWYRQSLGQGLEFLIYFQGNSAPDKSGLPSDRFSAERTGGSVSTLTIQRTQQEDSAVYLCASSFTTYGYTFGSGTRLTVV.

The CDR3 nucleotides are TGTGCCAGCAGCCCCATGGGGGGTAGCGTGGCCCAGTACTTC. As protein: CASSPMGGSVAQYF. The J gene is TRBJ2-5, the V gene TRBV3-1; D possibly corresponds to TRBD2 (6 bases). Germline CDR1 LGHDT, CDR2 YNNKEL (reference sequence). V lost 4 bases and J 9 bases, leaving 18 bases between the germline ends. This CDR3 comprises 14 residues.

The sample holds a few counts of this clonotype. J is TRBJ2-1 and V is TRBV20-1, with TRBD1 identical over 8 bases. Germline V gene lookup returns CDR1 DFQATT and CDR2 SNEGSKA (reference sequence). V gave up 4 bases and J gave up 2 bases; unmatched junction bases: 7. The CDR3 is 15 residues long. Here the CDR3 reads CSAISTGDAYNEQFF. CDR3 in DNA: TGCAGTGCTATTTCGACAGGGGACGCCTACAATGAGCAGTTCTTC.

V and J are TRBV4-2 and TRBJ1-1; the D gene is possibly TRBD1 (6 bases). V lost 2 bases to trimming and J lost 5 bases, with 9 bases between them. The CDR3 runs to 13 residues. Per germline, CDR1 LGHNA and CDR2 YNFKEQ. CDR3 coding DNA: TGTGCCAGCAGCCAACAGGGGACGACTGAAGCTTTCTTT. It specifies CASSQQGTTEAFF.

This chain connects TRBV7-2 to TRBJ2-2; D unclear. Germline V lookup: CDR1 SGHTA, CDR2 FQGNSA. The CDR3 is 17 amino acids. V lost 5 bases to trimming and J lost 0 bases, with 16 bases between them. The DNA of the CDR3 is TGTGCCAGCAGCCCAAGCCCGGCGACGGCGAACACCGGGGAGCTGTTTTTT. This codes for CASSPSPATANTGELFF.